These T cell receptor beta chains were read from a single sample in a study of a mutant IDH1 vaccine in newly diagnosed glioma. Sequenced by immunoSEQ multiplex PCR; TCRdb stores in-frame clones only, minus some. The sample contains 80,000 to 100,000 clones, about 82% of which appear only once. The specimen comprised PBMCs, sampled from a glioma patient treated with radiotherapy, temozolomide or both. Every receptor here comes from a man in his forties with glioma. Each CDR3 is given with its conserved first and last residue. A D gene is named only where the DNA matches it firmly. A row's size may be missing; if present it is once, few, many or a size class.

>TRBV25-1|-|TRBJ1-2|TRBD1
CASSPGGGNYGYTF
TGTGCCAGCTCACCAGGGGGTGGTAACTATGGCTACACCTTC
>TRBV4-1|once|TRBJ2-2|TRBD2
CASSKLLAGGNTGELFF
TGCGCCAGCAGCAAATTACTAGCGGGGGGGAACACCGGGGAGCTGTTTTTT
>TRBV4-1|-|TRBJ2-7|-
CASSQPGVEQYF
TGCGCCAGCAGCCAACCAGGGGTCGAGCAGTACTTC
>TRBV27|-|TRBJ2-7|TRBD2
CASSFSGRAIEQYF
TGTGCCAGCAGTTTTAGCGGGAGGGCAATCGAGCAGTACTTC
>TRBV7-2|few|TRBJ1-5|TRBD1
CASSSTQGADQPQHF
TGTGCCAGCAGCTCAACACAGGGGGCCGATCAGCCCCAGCATTTT
>TRBV25-1|-|TRBJ1-6|TRBD1
CASSGTGGPQSPLHF
TGTGCCAGCAGTGGGACAGGGGGACCTCAATCACCCCTCCACTTT
>TRBV6-1|-|TRBJ1-1|TRBD1
CASGVKGTGRTEAFF
TGTGCCAGCGGAGTGAAGGGGACAGGACGGACTGAAGCTTTCTTT
>TRBV7-2|once|TRBJ1-1|-
CASSQGDTEAFF
TGCGCCAGCAGCCAAGGGGACACTGAAGCTTTCTTT
>TRBV19|-|TRBJ1-5|TRBD1
CASSMSQGQGKPQHF
TGTGCCAGTAGTATGTCTCAGGGACAGGGTAAGCCCCAGCATTTT
>TRBV5-1|-|TRBJ2-7|-
CASSLSEPYEQYF
TGCGCCAGCAGCTTGTCGGAACCCTACGAGCAGTACTTC
>TRBV6-5|-|TRBJ1-2|-
CASSRVKGGYTF
TGTGCCAGCTCCCGGGTGAAGGGGGGCTACACCTTC
>TRBV25-1|few|TRBJ1-3|-
CASSESVSPGNTIYF
TGTGCCAGCAGTGAATCTGTCAGCCCTGGAAACACCATATATTTT
>TRBV4-2|-|TRBJ1-1|-
CASSLNLPGNTEAFF
TGTGCCAGCAGCCTCAATCTCCCGGGGAACACTGAAGCTTTCTTT
>TRBV19|few|TRBJ1-2|-
CASRRTSYGYTF
TGTGCCAGTAGAAGGACAAGCTATGGCTACACCTTC
>TRBV7-2|-|TRBJ2-3|-
CASSQRRPSRTDTQYF
TGTGCCAGCAGCCAAAGAAGGCCATCCCGCACAGATACGCAGTATTTT
>TRBV6-5|once|TRBJ2-3|-
CASSLGTGRGTDTQYF
TGTGCCAGCAGTTTGGGTACGGGGCGCGGCACAGATACGCAGTATTTT
>TRBV4-2|-|TRBJ2-3|-
CASSQAGQTTDTQYF
TGTGCCAGCAGCCAAGCGGGTCAAACCACAGATACGCAGTATTTT
>TRBV15|once|TRBJ2-3|-
CATSTEADTQYF
TGTGCCACCAGCACCGAGGCAGATACGCAGTATTTT
>TRBV7-8|-|TRBJ2-3|-
CASSPGVGSTDTQYF
TGTGCCAGCAGCCCTGGCGTGGGTAGCACAGATACGCAGTATTTT
>TRBV6-5|-|TRBJ1-3|-
CATQGLSGNTIYF
TGTGCCACCCAGGGTCTCTCTGGAAACACCATATATTTT
>TRBV28|-|TRBJ2-2|-
CASSFPGTGELFF
TGTGCCAGCAGTTTTCCAGGGACCGGGGAGCTGTTTTTT
>TRBV7-9|-|TRBJ2-3|-
CASSLAGRPTQYF
TGTGCCAGCAGCTTAGCGGGACGTCCCACGCAGTATTTT
>TRBV7-3|once|TRBJ2-2|-
CASSPRPQIANTGELFF
TGTGCCAGCAGCCCCCGGCCGCAGATCGCGAACACCGGGGAGCTGTTTTTT
>TRBV6-5|-|TRBJ2-7|TRBD1
CASSYSTGFYEQYF
TGTGCCAGCAGTTACTCGACAGGGTTCTACGAGCAGTACTTC
>TRBV29-1|-|TRBJ1-2|-
CSVDAGGRVHYGYTF
TGCAGCGTTGACGCTGGGGGTCGGGTACACTATGGCTACACCTTC
>TRBV19|-|TRBJ2-1|-
CASSTYGRGLVQFF
TGTGCCAGTAGTACCTACGGTAGGGGCCTGGTGCAGTTCTTC
>TRBV30|-|TRBJ2-2|TRBD2
CAWSGLAGAAGELFF
TGTGCCTGGAGTGGACTAGCGGGAGCGGCCGGGGAGCTGTTTTTT
>TRBV7-2|-|TRBJ1-2|-
CASSLSTYGYTF
TGTGCCAGCAGCTTATCCACCTATGGCTACACCTTC
>TRBV5-8|-|TRBJ1-1|-
CASSFGITEAFF
TGTGCCAGCAGCTTCGGGATCACTGAAGCTTTCTTT
>TRBV5-5|once|TRBJ1-3|-
CASSWTWGSGNTIYF
TGTGCCAGCAGCTGGACTTGGGGTTCGGGAAACACCATATATTTT
>TRBV5-1|-|TRBJ1-4|-
CASSLRTANEKLFF
TGCGCCAGCAGCCTACGTACTGCTAATGAAAAACTGTTTTTT
>TRBV21-1|-|TRBJ1-2|-
CATRINYGYTF
TGTGCCACCAGGATAAACTATGGCTACACCTTC
>TRBV6-5|-|TRBJ1-4|TRBD1
CASSPPGQRNEKLFF
TGTGCCAGCAGTCCACCGGGACAGCGGAATGAAAAACTGTTTTTT
>TRBV11-2|-|TRBJ1-2|-
CASSWGGSNYGYTF
TGTGCCAGCAGCTGGGGGGGTTCTAACTATGGCTACACCTTC
>TRBV7-3|-|TRBJ2-5|TRBD1
CASTDRVETQYF
TGTGCCAGCACTGACAGGGTAGAGACCCAGTACTTC